The 3 T cell receptor beta chains reported below all come from one sample, sequenced in a study of shared clonotypes between healthy human individuals. TCRdb's table, derived via immunoSEQ multiplex PCR, lists solely in-frame clones and lacks some. The top ten hold 0.13% of the sample, which has some 2.1 million clones, over 85% seen once. The sequenced sample consisted of naive CD4+ T cells sorted from blood. Subset meaning: CD45RA+ positively selected. These receptors were collected from a man younger than 35 in good health.

This clone appeared a single time. CDR3 DNA sequence: TGCAGTGCTAGACGACAGGATACGCAGTATTTT. Protein sequence: CSARRQDTQYF. The genes are TRBV20-1 and TRBJ2-3, with D possibly TRBD1 on 5 matching bases. The CDR3 sequence is 11 residues long. Trimming took 2 bases from V and 6 from J, leaving 6 bases between them. The germline V gene encodes CDR1 DFQATT and CDR2 SNEGSKA (reference sequence).

This rearrangement joins TRBV27 to TRBJ2-7; D ambiguous. V was shortened by 7 bases and J by 2 bases, with 15 bases between the two germline ends. The germline V gene encodes CDR1 MNHEY and CDR2 SMNVEV (reference sequence). The CDR3 spans 14 residues. The CDR3 is CASMSWNSAYEQYF. CDR3 coding DNA: TGTGCCAGCATGTCTTGGAACTCCGCCTACGAGCAGTACTTC.

V and J are TRBV7-2 and TRBJ2-5, with 11 bases that match TRBD2. The CDR3 covers 15 residues. Trimming at V came to 5 bases and at J to 5 bases, leaving 7 bases not matched to a gene. Per the germline V gene, CDR1 is SGHTA and CDR2 is FQGNSA. Here the CDR3 reads CASSQGLAGGETQYF. Written as DNA, the CDR3 is TGTGCCAGCAGCCAGGGTCTAGCGGGAGGCGAGACCCAGTACTTC.